These T cell receptor beta chains were read from a single sample in a study of monozygotic twins with inflammatory bowel disease. TCRdb reworked the 5' RACE reads into one entry per CDR3 protein, no DNA. The table for this sample gives about 440,000 distinct CDR3 sequences. Sequencing was carried out using blood. All receptors come from a human donor with ulcerative colitis or Crohn's disease, or a healthy co-twin of an affected twin (not recorded which). Both conserved end residues are part of each CDR3.

>TRBJ1-4|15|TRBV12-3/TRBV12-4
CASSLTGTGTGKLFF
>TRBJ2-1|15|TRBV4-1
CASSQESGAADEQFF
>TRBJ2-2|15|TRBV7-2
CASSRRQGGTGELFF
>TRBJ2-1|14|TRBV6-2/TRBV6-3
CASSYSTVTNEQFF
>TRBJ1-5|13|TRBV5-6
CASSLTGSQPQHF
>TRBJ2-1|15|TRBV2
CASSPTSGVGGEQFF
>TRBJ1-4|16|TRBV30
CAWTEGLSATNEKLFF
>TRBJ2-3|15|TRBV20-1
CSARGTSTLTDTQYF
>TRBJ1-5|15|TRBV6-5
CASSYREAKNQPQHF
>TRBJ2-7|14|TRBV29-1
CSVRISGGSYEQYF
>TRBJ2-7|14|TRBV11-2
CASSAGTSGSEQYF
>TRBJ2-5|15|TRBV5-1
CASSLNTGPQETQYF
>TRBJ1-1|14|TRBV5-1
CASSLIDTNTEALF
>TRBJ2-1|15|TRBV28
CASSLSGAAVGEQFF
>TRBJ1-2|13|TRBV7-2
CASSAGQGYGYTF
>TRBJ2-2|15|TRBV12-3/TRBV12-4
CASSLTGRNTGELFF
>TRBJ2-7|14|TRBV6-1
CASRASSSSYEQYF
>TRBJ1-1|16|TRBV5-1
CASSLARTGGSVRAFF
>TRBJ2-7|13|TRBV7-3
CASSYNFGGEQYF
>TRBJ1-2|15|TRBV5-4
CASSLAGTWAGGYTF
>TRBJ1-5|17|TRBV20-1
CSAIYPGGSSVNQPQHF
>TRBJ1-2|15|TRBV7-3
CASSLAGRTNYGYTF
>TRBJ2-2|15|TRBV5-1
CASGLGRPNTGELFF
>TRBJ2-5|16|TRBV9
CASSVSPARGQETQYF
>TRBJ1-5|18|TRBV20-1
CSARAGGSTGASYQPQHF
>TRBJ2-5|13|TRBV27
CASSLQRRETQYF
>TRBJ2-7|12|TRBV7-6
CASSLGPSEQYF
>TRBJ1-1|16|TRBV12-3/TRBV12-4
CASSDLSRGYRTEAFF